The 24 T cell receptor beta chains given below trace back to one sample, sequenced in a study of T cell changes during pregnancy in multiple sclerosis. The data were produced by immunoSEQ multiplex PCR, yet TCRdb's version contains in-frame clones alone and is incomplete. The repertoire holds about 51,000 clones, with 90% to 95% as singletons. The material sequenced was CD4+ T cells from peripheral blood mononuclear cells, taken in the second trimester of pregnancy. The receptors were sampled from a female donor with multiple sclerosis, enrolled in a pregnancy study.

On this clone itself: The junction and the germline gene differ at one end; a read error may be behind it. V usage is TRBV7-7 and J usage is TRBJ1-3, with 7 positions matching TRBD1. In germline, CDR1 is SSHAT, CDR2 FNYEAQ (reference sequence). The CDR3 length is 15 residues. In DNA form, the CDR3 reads TGTGCTAGCAGCCCCCAGACAGGGAGCGGAAACACCATATATTTT. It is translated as CASSPQTGSGNTIYF.

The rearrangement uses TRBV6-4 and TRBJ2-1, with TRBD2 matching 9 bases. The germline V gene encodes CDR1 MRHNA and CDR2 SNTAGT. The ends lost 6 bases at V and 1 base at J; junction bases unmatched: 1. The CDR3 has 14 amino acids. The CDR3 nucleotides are TGTGCCAGCAGCACTAGCGGGTCCTACAATGAGCAGTTCTTC. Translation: CASSTSGSYNEQFF.

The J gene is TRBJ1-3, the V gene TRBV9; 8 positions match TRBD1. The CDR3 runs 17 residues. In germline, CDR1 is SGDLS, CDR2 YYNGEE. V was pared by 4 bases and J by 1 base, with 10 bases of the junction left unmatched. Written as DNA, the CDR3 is TGTGCCAGCAGCCCGACTCGGACAGGGAGTTCTGGAAACACCATATATTTT. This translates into CASSPTRTGSSGNTIYF.

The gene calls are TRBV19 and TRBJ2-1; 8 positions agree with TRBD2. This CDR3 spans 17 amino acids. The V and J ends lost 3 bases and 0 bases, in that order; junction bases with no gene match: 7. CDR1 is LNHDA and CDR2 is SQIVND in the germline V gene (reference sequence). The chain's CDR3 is CASSMRHGGASYNEQFF. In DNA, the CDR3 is TGTGCCAGTAGTATGCGCCACGGGGGGGCCTCCTACAATGAGCAGTTCTTC.

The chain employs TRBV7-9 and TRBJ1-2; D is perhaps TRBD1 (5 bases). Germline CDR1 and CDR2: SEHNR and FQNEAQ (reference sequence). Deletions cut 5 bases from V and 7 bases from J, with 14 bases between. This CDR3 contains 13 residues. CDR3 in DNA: TGTGCCAGCAGCGTACCCCAGGGTCGTGGCTACACCTTC. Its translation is CASSVPQGRGYTF. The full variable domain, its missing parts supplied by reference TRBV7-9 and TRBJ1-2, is DTGVSQNPRHKITKRGQNVTFRCDPISEHNRLYWYRQTLGQGPEFLTYFQNEAQLEKSRLLSDRFSAERPKGSFSTLEIQRTEQGDSAMYLCASSVPQGRGYTFGSGTRLTVV.

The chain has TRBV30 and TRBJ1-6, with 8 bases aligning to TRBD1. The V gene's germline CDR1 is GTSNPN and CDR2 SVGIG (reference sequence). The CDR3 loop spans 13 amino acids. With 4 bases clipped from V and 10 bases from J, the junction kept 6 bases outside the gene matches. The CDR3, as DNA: TGTGCCTGGATCACAGGGGGACTATCACCCCTCCACTTT. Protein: CAWITGGLSPLHF.

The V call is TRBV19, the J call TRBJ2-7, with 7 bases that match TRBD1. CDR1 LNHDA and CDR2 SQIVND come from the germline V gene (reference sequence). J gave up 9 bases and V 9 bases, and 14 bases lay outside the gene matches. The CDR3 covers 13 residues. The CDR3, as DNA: TGTGCCAGCGGCGACAGGGCGGTAGACCTGCAGTACTTC. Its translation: CASGDRAVDLQYF.

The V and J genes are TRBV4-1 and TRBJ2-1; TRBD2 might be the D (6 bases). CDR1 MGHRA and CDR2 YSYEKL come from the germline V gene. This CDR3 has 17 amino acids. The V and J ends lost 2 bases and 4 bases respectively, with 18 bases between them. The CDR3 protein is CASSQPDGGTKYNEQFF. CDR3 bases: TGCGCCAGCAGCCAACCGGACGGCGGGACCAAGTACAATGAGCAGTTCTTC.

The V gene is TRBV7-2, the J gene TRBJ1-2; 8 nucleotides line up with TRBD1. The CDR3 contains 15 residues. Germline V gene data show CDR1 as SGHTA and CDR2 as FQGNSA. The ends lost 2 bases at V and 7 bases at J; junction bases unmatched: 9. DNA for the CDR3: TGTGCCAGCAGCTTATCTGGGACAGGTCCGATTGGCTACACCTTC. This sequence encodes CASSLSGTGPIGYTF.

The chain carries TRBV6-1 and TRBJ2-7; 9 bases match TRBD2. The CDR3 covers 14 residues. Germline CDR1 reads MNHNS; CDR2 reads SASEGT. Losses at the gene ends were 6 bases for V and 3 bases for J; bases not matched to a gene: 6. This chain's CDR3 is CASRGTSSFYEQYF. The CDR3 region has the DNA TGTGCCAGCAGAGGGACTAGCTCCTTCTACGAGCAGTACTTC.

The CDR3 DNA is TGTGCCAGCAGCTTCTCGGTGACAGGAGGGGGGGCCCGGGAGCTGTTTTTT. Its protein is CASSFSVTGGGARELFF. The chain is built from TRBV7-2 and TRBJ2-2; possible D gene TRBD2, 7 bases. The length of the CDR3 is 17 residues. Germline V gene lookup returns CDR1 SGHTA and CDR2 FQGNSA. The ends were cut back, 3 bases at V and 9 bases at J, with 23 bases in the middle.

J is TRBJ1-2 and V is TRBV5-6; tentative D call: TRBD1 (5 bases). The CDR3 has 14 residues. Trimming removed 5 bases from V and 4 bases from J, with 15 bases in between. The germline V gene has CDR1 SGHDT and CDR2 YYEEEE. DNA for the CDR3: TGTGCCAGCAGTATGGGGTGGAGGGGCTATGGCTACACCTTC. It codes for CASSMGWRGYGYTF.

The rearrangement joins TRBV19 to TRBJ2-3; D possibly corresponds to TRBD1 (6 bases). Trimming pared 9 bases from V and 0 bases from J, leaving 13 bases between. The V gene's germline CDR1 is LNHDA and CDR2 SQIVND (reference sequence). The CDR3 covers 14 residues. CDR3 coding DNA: TGTGCCAGCAGGGGACCGACAAGCACAGATACGCAGTATTTT. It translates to CASRGPTSTDTQYF. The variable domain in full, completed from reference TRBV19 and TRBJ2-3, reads DGGITQSPKYLFRKEGQNVTLSCEQNLNHDAMYWYRQDPGQGLRLIYYSQIVNDFQKGDIAEGYSVSREKKESFPLTVTSAQKNPTAFYLCASRGPTSTDTQYFGPGTRLTVL.

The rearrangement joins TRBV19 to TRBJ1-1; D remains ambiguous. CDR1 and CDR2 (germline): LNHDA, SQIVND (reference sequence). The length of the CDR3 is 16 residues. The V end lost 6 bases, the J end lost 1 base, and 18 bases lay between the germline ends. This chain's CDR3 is CASSLPGSPRNTEAFF. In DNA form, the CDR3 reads TGTGCCAGTAGCCTACCCGGGAGCCCAAGGAACACTGAAGCTTTCTTT.

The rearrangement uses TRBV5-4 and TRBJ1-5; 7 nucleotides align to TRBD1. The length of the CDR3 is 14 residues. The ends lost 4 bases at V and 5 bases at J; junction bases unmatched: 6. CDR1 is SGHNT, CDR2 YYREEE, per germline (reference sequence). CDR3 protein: CASSKDRSHQPQHF. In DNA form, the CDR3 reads TGTGCCAGCAGCAAGGACAGGAGTCATCAGCCCCAGCATTTT.

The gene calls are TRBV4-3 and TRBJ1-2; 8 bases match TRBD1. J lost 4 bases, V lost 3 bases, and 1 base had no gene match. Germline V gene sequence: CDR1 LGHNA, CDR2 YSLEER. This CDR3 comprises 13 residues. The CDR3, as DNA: TGCGCCAGCAGCCACGGACAGGGCTATGGCTACACCTTC. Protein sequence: CASSHGQGYGYTF.

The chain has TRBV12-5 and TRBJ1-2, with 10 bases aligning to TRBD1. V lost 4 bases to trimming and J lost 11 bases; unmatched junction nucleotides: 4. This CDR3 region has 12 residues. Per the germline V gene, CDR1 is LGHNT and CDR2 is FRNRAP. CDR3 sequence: CASGWDRGPYTF. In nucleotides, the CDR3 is TGTGCTAGTGGTTGGGACAGGGGCCCATACACCTTC.

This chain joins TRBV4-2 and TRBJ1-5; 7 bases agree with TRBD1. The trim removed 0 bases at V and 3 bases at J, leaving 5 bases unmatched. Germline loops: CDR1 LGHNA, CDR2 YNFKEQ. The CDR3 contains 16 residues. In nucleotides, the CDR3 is TGTGCCAGCAGCCAAGAGACAGGGTTCCCCAATCAGCCCCAGCATTTT. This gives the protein CASSQETGFPNQPQHF.

In nucleotides, the CDR3 is TGTGCCTGGGGGCATATTGTCAACGAGCAGTACTTC. Protein: CAWGHIVNEQYF. The chain carries TRBV30 and TRBJ2-7; D gene ambiguous. V lost 5 bases to trimming and J lost 5 bases, with 13 bases between them. From germline, CDR1 is GTSNPN and CDR2 SVGIG (reference sequence). The CDR3 has 12 residues. Drawing the rest from reference TRBV30 and TRBJ2-7, the complete variable domain is SQTIHQWPATLVQPVGSPLSLECTVEGTSNPNLYWYRQAAGRGLQLLFYSVGIGQISSEVPQNLSASRPQDRQFILSSKKLLLSDSGFYLCAWGHIVNEQYFGPGTRLTVT.

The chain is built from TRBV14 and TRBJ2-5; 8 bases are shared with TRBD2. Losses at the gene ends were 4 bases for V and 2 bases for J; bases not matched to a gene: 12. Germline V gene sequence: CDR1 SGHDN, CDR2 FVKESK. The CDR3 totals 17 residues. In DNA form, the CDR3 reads TGTGCCAGCAGCCGACCAATCCTTCGGGGGGGGCAAGAGACCCAGTACTTC. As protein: CASSRPILRGGQETQYF.

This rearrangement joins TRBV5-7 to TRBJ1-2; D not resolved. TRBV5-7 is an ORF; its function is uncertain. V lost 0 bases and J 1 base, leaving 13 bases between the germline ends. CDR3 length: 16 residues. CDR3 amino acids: CASSLGFGGDNYGYTF. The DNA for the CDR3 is TGTGCCAGCAGCTTGGGATTTGGCGGGGATAACTATGGCTACACCTTC.

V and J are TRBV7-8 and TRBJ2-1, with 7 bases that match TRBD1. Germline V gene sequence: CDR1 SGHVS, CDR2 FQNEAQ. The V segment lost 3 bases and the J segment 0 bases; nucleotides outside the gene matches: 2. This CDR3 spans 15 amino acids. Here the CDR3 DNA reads TGTGCCAGCAGCTTGGACAGGAGCTCCTACAATGAGCAGTTCTTC. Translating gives CASSLDRSSYNEQFF.

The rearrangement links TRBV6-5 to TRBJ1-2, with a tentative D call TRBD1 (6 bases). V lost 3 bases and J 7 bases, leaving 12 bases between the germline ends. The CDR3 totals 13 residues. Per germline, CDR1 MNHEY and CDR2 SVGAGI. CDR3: CASSYYREGGYTF. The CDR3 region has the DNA TGTGCCAGCAGTTATTACAGGGAAGGTGGCTACACCTTC.

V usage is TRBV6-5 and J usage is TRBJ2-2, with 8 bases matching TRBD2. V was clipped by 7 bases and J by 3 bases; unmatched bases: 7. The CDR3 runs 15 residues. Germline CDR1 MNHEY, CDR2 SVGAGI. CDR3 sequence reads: CASILRGGDTGELFF. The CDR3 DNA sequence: TGTGCCAGCATCTTACGGGGGGGGGACACCGGGGAGCTGTTTTTT.